This TCR beta chain was identified in a study of cytomegalovirus exposure and HLA in healthy donors. Overall study findings and caveats: In a later analysis, approximately 15,000 TCR beta sequences were associated with HLA alleles at 0.05 false discovery rate.

V was trimmed by 0 bases and J by 4 bases, leaving 11 bases between them. CDR3 length equals 15 residues. Germline CDR1 is SGHDT and CDR2 is YYEEEE. The primer mix had 60 Vbeta and 13 Jbeta primers. The method was immunoSEQ multiplex PCR; TCRdb's version includes in-frame clones alone and lacks a portion of them. The table has 93,000 or so clones, roughly 77% seen once. About this clone: Its target is unknown.

This receptor was obtained from a woman between 18 and 30 years old in good health and CMV-seropositive. Source material: PBMCs. V gene TRBV5-6 combines with J gene TRBJ1-3, with a possible D match to TRBD1 (5 bases). The CDR3 nucleotides read TGTGCCAGCAGCTTGGGCTTCGGGGGGGGAAACACCATATATTTT. Translation: CASSLGFGGGNTIYF.